This TCR beta chain stems from a study of cytomegalovirus exposure and HLA in healthy donors. The germline CDR1 and CDR2 sequences are SGHRS and YFSETQ. The CDR3 is made up of 14 amino acids. The V and J ends lost 7 bases and 6 bases, in that order; junction bases with no gene match: 10. Researchers ran the PCR with 60 Vbeta and 13 Jbeta primers. Data came from immunoSEQ multiplex PCR; TCRdb stores just in-frame clones and leaves some out. The repertoire holds 150,000 to 200,000 clones, with 70% to 85% as singletons. This sequence originates from a man aged 45 to 65 in good health and CMV-seropositive. Sequencing was done on a sample of PBMCs. The V call is TRBV5-1, the J call TRBJ1-1; 9 bases map to TRBD1. This chain's CDR3 is CASARRTGAAEAFF. Written as DNA, the CDR3 is TGCGCCAGCGCCAGGAGGACAGGGGCCGCTGAAGCTTTCTTT.